This T cell receptor beta chain is from a study of glioma-infiltrating T cells. About the study: WHO grade II oligodendrogliomas or astrocytomas, plus non-recurrent WHO grade IV glioblastomas, were sampled.

In regard to this clonotype: Its cognate antigen is unknown.

This CDR3 is 15 amino acids long. The V end was cut by 8 bases, the J end by 2 bases, with 20 bases between. Germline V gives CDR1 DFQATT, CDR2 SNEGSKA (reference sequence). Findings and limits, study-wide: A blood CDR3 motif signature was depleted in highly divergent patients.

The iRepertoire nested amplicon-rescue multiplex PCR amplified TCR alpha and beta CDR3s from RNA. TCRdb re-called the multiplex PCR reads with MiXCR, one entry per CDR3 protein. The data contain about 410,000 distinct CDR3 sequences, roughly 41% of them seen just once; the ten biggest clones take up around 12%. Sequencing input: glioma tissue, nonneoplastic brain tissue, or PBMCs (not recorded which). This chain joins TRBV20-1 and TRBJ2-3; D unresolved. This clonotype originated in a human donor with low-grade glioma or glioblastoma, undergoing nonglioma brain surgery, or in good health (not recorded which). The CDR3 is CSLGNPRTFTDTQYF. Written as DNA, the CDR3 is TGCAGTCTTGGGAACCCACGGACCTTCACAGATACGCAGTATTTT.